The clone carrying this T cell receptor (beta chain) appeared once. The antigen is undetermined. At one boundary the junction diverges from the germline segment, which might be a read error. A J-beta primer mix and a sample-barcoded 5' primer were used in a second PCR of roughly 7 to 12 cycles. TCRdb re-called the 5' RACE reads through MiXCR, storing one row per CDR3 protein. The sample includes around 1,600,000 distinct CDR3 sequences, 40% to 45% of them seen just once. This entry belongs to a study of blood T cells in healthy people across ages. Findings and limits, study-wide: Fewer expanded clones and more diversity marked long-lived versus aged donors.

Germline V gene sequence: CDR1 MGHRA, CDR2 YSYEKL. The CDR3 consists of 17 residues. The source is a woman between 18 and 29 years old in good health. The chain employs TRBV4-1 and TRBJ1-2; tentative D call: TRBD1 (6 bases). Sequenced: blood. CDR3 protein: CASSQDRRQEPNYDYTF. The CDR3, as DNA: TGCGCCAGCAGCCAAGATCGGCGACAGGAGCCTAACTATGACTACACCTTC.